The sequence of this T cell receptor beta chain was determined in a study of PD-1 blockade in classical Hodgkin lymphoma. Study in general: Every 2 weeks, patients had 3 mg/kg nivolumab intravenously. The study, taken as a whole, reports: With respect to the repertoire differences, their causes, possibly disease activity or prior therapy, remain undefined. CD4+ TCR diversity, unlike CD8+, rose significantly by C4D1. Baseline TCR diversity was reportedly lower in newly diagnosed patients than healthy donors.

Each patient experienced a relapse that followed autologous stem cell transplantation, and brentuximab vedotin exposure varied. TCRdb keeps only in-frame clones here, not all; method: immunoSEQ multiplex PCR. In the table there are fewer than 30,000 clones, nearly 80% of which are singletons. Trimming left V 3 bases short and J 2 bases short, with 18 bases between. Per germline, CDR1 SQVTM and CDR2 ANQGSEA. There are 16 residues in the CDR3. Concerning this clone: What it binds is unknown.

The origin of this receptor is a human donor with classical Hodgkin lymphoma. The rearrangement links TRBV29-1 to TRBJ2-3; the D gene is possibly TRBD2 (7 bases). The sequences come from peripheral blood mononuclear cells (PBMCs), collected before the second cycle of nivolumab. CDR3 nucleotide sequence: TGCAGCGTTGATCCTCTTGGGGGGGCAGCCACAGATACGCAGTATTTT. Its translation: CSVDPLGGAATDTQYF.